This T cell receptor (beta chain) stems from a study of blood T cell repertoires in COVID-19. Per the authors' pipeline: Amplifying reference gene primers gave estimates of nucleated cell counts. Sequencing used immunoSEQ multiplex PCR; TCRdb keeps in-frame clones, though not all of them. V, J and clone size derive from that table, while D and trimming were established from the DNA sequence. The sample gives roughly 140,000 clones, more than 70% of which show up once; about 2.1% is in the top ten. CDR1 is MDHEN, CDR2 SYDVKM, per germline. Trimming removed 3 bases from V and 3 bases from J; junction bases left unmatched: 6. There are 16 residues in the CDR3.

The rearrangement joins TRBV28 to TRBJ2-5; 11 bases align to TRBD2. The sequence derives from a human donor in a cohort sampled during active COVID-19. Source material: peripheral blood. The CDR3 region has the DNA TGTGCCAGCAGTTTGGCGGCTAGCGGGAGGAAAGAGACCCAGTACTTC. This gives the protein CASSLAASGRKETQYF.